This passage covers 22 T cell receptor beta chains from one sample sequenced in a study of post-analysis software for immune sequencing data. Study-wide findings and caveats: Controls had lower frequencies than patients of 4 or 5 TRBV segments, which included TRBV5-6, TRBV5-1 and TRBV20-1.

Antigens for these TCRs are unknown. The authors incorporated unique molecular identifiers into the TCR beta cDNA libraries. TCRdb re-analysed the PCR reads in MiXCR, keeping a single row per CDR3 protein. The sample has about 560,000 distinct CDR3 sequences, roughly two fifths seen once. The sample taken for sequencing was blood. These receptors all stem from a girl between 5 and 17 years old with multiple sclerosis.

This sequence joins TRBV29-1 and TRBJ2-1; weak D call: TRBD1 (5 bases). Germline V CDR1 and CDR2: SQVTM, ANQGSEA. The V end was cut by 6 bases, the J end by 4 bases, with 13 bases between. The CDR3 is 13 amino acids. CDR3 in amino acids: CSVRRGRYNEQFF. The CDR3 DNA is TGCAGCGTCCGTAGGGGCCGGTACAATGAGCAGTTCTTC.

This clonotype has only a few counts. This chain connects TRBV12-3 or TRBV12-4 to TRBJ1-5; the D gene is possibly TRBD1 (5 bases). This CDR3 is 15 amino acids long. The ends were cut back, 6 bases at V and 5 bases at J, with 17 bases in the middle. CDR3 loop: CASRKGRRGHQPQHF. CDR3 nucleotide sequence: TGTGCCAGCAGGAAGGGGCGGAGGGGCCATCAGCCCCAGCATTTT.

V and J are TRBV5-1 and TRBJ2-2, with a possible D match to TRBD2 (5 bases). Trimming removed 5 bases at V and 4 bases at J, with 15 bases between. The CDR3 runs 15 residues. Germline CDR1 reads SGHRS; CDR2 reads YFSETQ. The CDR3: CASSLPTGSTGELFF. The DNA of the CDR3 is TGCGCCAGCAGTCTTCCTACGGGATCCACCGGGGAGCTGTTTTTT.

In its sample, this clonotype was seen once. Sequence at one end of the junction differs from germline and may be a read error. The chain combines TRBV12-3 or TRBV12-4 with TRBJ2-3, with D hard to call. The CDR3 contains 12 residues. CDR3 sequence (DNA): TGTGCCAGCAACTTAAATACAGATGCGCAGTATTTT. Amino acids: CASNLNTDAQYF.

CDR3 DNA: TGTGCCAGCAGCCCCGGACCGACAGGGGAAGGCTACACCTTC. Its translation: CASSPGPTGEGYTF. The chain couples TRBV7-9 to TRBJ1-2; 8 bases are shared with TRBD1. CDR3 size: 14 residues. Unmatched junction bases numbered 10, after V lost 5 bases and J lost 8 bases. Germline V gene sequence: CDR1 SEHNR, CDR2 FQNEAQ (reference sequence). Together with reference TRBV7-9 and TRBJ1-2, the CDR3 gives the full variable domain: DTGVSQNPRHKITKRGQNVTFRCDPISEHNRLYWYRQTLGQGPEFLTYFQNEAQLEKSRLLSDRFSAERPKGSFSTLEIQRTEQGDSAMYLCASSPGPTGEGYTFGSGTRLTVV.

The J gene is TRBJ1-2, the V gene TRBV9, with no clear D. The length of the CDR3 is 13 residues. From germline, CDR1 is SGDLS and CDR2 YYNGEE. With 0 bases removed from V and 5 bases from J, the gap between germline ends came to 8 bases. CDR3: CASSVDTSYGYTF. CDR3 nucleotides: TGTGCCAGCAGCGTAGACACATCTTATGGCTACACCTTC.

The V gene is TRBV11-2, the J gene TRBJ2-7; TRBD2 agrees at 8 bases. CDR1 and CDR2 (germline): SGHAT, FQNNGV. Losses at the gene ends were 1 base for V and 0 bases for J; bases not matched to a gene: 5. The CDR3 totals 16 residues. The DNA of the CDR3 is TGTGCCAGCAGCTTAGGATATAGCGGGACCTCCTACGAGCAGTACTTC. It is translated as CASSLGYSGTSYEQYF.

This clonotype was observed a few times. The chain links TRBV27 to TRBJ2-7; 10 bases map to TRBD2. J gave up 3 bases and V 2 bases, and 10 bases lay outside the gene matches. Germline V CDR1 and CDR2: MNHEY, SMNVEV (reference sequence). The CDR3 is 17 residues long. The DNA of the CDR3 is TGTGCCAGCAGTTTAAGGTCCAGGATAGCGGGAGGCTACGAGCAGTACTTC. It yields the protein CASSLRSRIAGGYEQYF.

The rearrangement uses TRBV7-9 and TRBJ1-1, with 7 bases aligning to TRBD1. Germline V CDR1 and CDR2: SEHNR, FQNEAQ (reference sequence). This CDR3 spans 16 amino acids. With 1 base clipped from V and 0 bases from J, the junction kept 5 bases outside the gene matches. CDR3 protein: CASSLVGRGMNTEAFF. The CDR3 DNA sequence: TGTGCCAGCAGCTTAGTAGGCAGGGGGATGAACACTGAAGCTTTCTTT.

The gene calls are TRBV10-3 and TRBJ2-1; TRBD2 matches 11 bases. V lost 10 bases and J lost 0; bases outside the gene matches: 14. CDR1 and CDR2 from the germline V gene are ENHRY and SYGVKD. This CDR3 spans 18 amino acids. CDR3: CATTTGTSGVSSYNEQFF. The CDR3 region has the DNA TGTGCCACTACAACCGGGACTAGCGGAGTCAGCTCCTACAATGAGCAGTTCTTC.

CDR3 amino acids: CASSPGEGYNEQFF. Written as DNA, the CDR3 is TGTGCCAGCAGCCCTGGTGAAGGGTACAATGAGCAGTTCTTC. The chain joins TRBV12-3 or TRBV12-4 to TRBJ2-1; D is undetermined. This CDR3 region has 14 residues. V lost 6 bases to trimming and J lost 4 bases, with 13 bases between them.

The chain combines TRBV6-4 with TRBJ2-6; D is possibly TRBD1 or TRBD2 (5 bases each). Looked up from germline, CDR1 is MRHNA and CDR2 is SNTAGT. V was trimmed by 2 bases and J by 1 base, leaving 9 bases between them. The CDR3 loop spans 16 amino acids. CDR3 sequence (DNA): TGTGCCAGCAGTGACAGGGGACGATCTGGGGCCAACGTCCTGACTTTC. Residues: CASSDRGRSGANVLTF.

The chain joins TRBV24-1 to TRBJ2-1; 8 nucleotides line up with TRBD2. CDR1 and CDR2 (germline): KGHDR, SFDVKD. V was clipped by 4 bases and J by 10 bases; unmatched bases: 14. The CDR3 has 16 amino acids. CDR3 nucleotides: TGTGCCACCAGTGAACCCACCAGCGGGGGTCTACGGGAGCAGTTCTTC. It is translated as CATSEPTSGGLREQFF.

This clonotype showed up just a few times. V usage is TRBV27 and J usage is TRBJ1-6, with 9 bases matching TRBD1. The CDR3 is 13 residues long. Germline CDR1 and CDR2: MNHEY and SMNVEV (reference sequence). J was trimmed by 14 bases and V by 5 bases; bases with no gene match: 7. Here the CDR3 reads CASSHRDRATLHF. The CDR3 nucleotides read TGTGCCAGCAGTCACCGGGACAGGGCAACCCTCCACTTT.

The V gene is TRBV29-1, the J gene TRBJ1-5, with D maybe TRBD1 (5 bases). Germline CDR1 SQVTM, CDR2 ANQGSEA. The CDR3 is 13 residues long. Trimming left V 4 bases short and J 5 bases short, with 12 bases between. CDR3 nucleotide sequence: TGCAGCGTTGCTGGGGGGAGGCATCAGCCCCAGCATTTT. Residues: CSVAGGRHQPQHF.

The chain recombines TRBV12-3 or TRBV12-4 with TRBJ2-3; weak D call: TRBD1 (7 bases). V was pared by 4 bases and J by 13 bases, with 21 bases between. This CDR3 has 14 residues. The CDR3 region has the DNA TGTGCCAGCAGTTCCAGGGGGGCAGAAGATGCGGAGTATTTT. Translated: CASSSRGAEDAEYF.

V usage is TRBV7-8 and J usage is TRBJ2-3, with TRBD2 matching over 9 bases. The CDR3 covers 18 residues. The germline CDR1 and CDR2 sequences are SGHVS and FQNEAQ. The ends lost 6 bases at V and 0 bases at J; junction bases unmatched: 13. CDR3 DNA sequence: TGTGCCAGCAGTCCCAAAGGGGCTAGCGGGGAAAGCACAGATACGCAGTATTTT. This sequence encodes CASSPKGASGESTDTQYF.

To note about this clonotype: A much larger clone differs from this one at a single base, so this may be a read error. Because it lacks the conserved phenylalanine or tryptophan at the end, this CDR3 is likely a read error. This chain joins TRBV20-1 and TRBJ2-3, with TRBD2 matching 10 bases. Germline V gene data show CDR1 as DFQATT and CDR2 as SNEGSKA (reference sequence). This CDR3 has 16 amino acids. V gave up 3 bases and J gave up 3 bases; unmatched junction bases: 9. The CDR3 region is CSARLAGEGRTDTQYS. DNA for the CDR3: TGCAGTGCTAGGCTAGCGGGAGAAGGGCGAACAGATACGCAGTATTCT.

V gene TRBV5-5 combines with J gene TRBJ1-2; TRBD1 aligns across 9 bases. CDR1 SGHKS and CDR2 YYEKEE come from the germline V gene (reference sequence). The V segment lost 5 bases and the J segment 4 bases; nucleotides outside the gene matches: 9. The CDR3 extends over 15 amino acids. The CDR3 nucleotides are TGTGCCAGCAGTATGACGGGACAGGGAGTCTATGGCTACACCTTC. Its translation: CASSMTGQGVYGYTF.

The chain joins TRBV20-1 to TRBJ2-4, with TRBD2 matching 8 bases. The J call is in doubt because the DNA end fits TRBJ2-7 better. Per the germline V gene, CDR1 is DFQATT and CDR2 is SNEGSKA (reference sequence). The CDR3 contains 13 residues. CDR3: CSAERGSRYEQYF. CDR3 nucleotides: TGCAGTGCCGAGCGGGGGTCTCGCTACGAGCAGTACTTC.

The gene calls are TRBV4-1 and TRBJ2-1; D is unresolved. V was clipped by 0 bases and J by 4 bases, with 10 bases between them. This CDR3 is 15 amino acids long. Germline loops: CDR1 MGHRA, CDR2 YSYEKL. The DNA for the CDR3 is TGCGCCAGCAGCCAAGATCACGGAAAATACAATGAGCAGTTCTTC. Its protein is CASSQDHGKYNEQFF.

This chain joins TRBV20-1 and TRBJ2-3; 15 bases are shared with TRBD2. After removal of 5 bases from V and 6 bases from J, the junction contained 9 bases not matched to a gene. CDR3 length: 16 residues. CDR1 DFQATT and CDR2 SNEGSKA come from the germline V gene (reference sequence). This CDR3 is CSADGTSGGKEDTQYF. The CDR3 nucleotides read TGCAGTGCTGATGGGACTAGCGGGGGGAAGGAGGATACGCAGTATTTT.